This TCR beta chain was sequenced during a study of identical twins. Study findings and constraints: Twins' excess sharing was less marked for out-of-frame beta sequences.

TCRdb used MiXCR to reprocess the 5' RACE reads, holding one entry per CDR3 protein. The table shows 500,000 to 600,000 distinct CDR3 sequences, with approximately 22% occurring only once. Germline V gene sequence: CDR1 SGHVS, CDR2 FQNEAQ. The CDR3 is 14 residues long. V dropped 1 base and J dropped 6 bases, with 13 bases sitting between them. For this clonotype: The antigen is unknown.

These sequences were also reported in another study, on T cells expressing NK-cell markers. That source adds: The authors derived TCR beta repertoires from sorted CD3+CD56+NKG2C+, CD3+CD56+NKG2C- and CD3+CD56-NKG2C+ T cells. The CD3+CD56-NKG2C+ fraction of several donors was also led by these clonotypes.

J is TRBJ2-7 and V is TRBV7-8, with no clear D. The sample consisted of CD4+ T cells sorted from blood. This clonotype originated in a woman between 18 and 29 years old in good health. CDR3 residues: CASSLVVRAGEQYF. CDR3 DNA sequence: TGTGCCAGCAGCTTAGTGGTCCGGGCCGGCGAGCAGTACTTC.